A selection of T cell receptor beta chains follows, all from one sample in a study of cytomegalovirus exposure and HLA in healthy donors. Libraries were prepared by immunoSEQ multiplex PCR; TCRdb keeps only in-frame clonotypes and omits some of them. The sample lists about 140,000 clones, under 85% occurring once. The material sequenced was PBMCs. These TCRs come from a man younger than 35 in good health and CMV-seronegative. CDR3s include the opening cysteine and the closing phenylalanine or tryptophan. The D gene is left open where the match is weak. Clone size is shown for a subset of rows, as once, few, many or a class of expanded clone.

V: TRBV21-1
J: TRBJ1-2
D: -
size: -
CDR3: CASSKELRDREDNYGYTF
DNA: TGTGCCAGCAGCAAAGAGCTGAGGGACAGGGAAGATAACTATGGCTACACCTTC

V: TRBV30
J: TRBJ1-2
D: -
size: -
CDR3: CAWILSGLSGYTF
DNA: TGTGCCTGGATCCTTAGCGGACTAAGCGGCTACACCTTC

V: TRBV5-4
J: TRBJ2-7
D: -
size: once
CDR3: CASRMDSDYEQYF
DNA: TGTGCCAGCAGGATGGACAGTGACTACGAGCAGTACTTC

V: TRBV6-6
J: TRBJ1-5
D: -
size: -
CDR3: CASRHNSNQPQHF
DNA: TGTGCCAGCAGACACAATAGCAATCAGCCCCAGCATTTT

V: TRBV5-1
J: TRBJ1-3
D: -
size: -
CDR3: CASSRTDSGNTIYF
DNA: TGCGCCAGCAGCCGGACAGACTCTGGAAACACCATATATTTT

V: TRBV5-1
J: TRBJ1-4
D: -
size: -
CDR3: CASSLTATNEKLFF
DNA: TGCGCCAGCAGCTTGACGGCAACTAATGAAAAACTGTTTTTT

V: TRBV5-8
J: TRBJ1-2
D: TRBD1
size: -
CDR3: CASSLDDRDRGYTF
DNA: TGTGCCAGCAGCTTGGACGACAGGGATCGTGGCTACACCTTC

V: TRBV4-2
J: TRBJ1-1
D: TRBD1
size: once
CDR3: CASSWTGAENTEAFF
DNA: TGTGCCAGCAGCTGGACAGGGGCAGAGAACACTGAAGCTTTCTTT

V: TRBV7-3
J: TRBJ2-6
D: -
size: -
CDR3: CASSPETLSGANVLTF
DNA: TGTGCCAGCAGCCCCGAGACTCTCTCTGGGGCCAACGTCCTGACTTTC

V: TRBV30
J: TRBJ2-2
D: TRBD2
size: -
CDR3: CAWRKRGGANTGELFF
DNA: TGTGCCTGGAGGAAGCGGGGGGGAGCGAACACCGGGGAGCTGTTTTTT

V: TRBV18
J: TRBJ1-1
D: -
size: -
CDR3: CASSPPSRANTEAFF
DNA: TGTGCCAGCTCACCACCTTCCAGGGCGAACACTGAAGCTTTCTTT

V: TRBV25-1
J: TRBJ1-3
D: TRBD1
size: -
CDR3: CASSEYSFDRGGNTIYF
DNA: TGTGCCAGCAGTGAATACTCCTTTGACAGGGGTGGAAACACCATATATTTT

V: TRBV29-1
J: TRBJ1-2
D: -
size: -
CDR3: CSVESGGGYTF
DNA: TGCAGCGTTGAGTCGGGGGGGGGCTACACCTTC

V: TRBV5-1
J: TRBJ1-2
D: -
size: few
CDR3: CASSSGVGSYGYTF
DNA: TGCGCCAGCAGCTCAGGGGTGGGAAGCTATGGCTACACCTTC

V: TRBV7-2
J: TRBJ2-2
D: TRBD1
size: -
CDR3: CASSFKTGTGELFF
DNA: TGTGCCAGCAGCTTTAAGACAGGGACCGGGGAGCTGTTTTTT

V: TRBV11-2
J: TRBJ1-3
D: -
size: few
CDR3: CASSLTNSGNTIYF
DNA: TGTGCCAGCAGCTTAACAAACTCTGGAAACACCATATATTTT

V: TRBV7-9
J: TRBJ2-7
D: -
size: -
CDR3: CSSSLSGPSLLSYEQYF
DNA: TGTTCCAGCAGCCTTTCCGGGCCTAGCCTCCTCTCCTACGAGCAGTACTTC

V: TRBV30
J: TRBJ2-2
D: TRBD1
size: -
CDR3: CAWSFGRGPAGELFF
DNA: TGTGCCTGGAGTTTTGGCAGGGGGCCGGCCGGGGAGCTGTTTTTT

V: TRBV19
J: TRBJ1-2
D: -
size: -
CDR3: CASSIGAGRGYTF
DNA: TGTGCCAGTAGTATAGGGGCCGGGAGGGGCTACACCTTC

V: TRBV18
J: TRBJ1-6
D: -
size: -
CDR3: CASSPAGDSPLHF
DNA: TGTGCCAGCTCACCAGCGGGGGATTCACCCCTCCACTTT

V: TRBV20-1
J: TRBJ1-2
D: -
size: -
CDR3: CSAREAYGYTF
DNA: TGCAGTGCTAGGGAGGCGTATGGCTACACCTTC

V: TRBV6-1
J: TRBJ1-2
D: -
size: few
CDR3: CASSDHRGAPLGYTF
DNA: TGTGCCAGCAGTGACCACCGTGGGGCGCCCCTGGGCTACACCTTC

V: TRBV30
J: TRBJ2-5
D: -
size: -
CDR3: CAWDSRRVYSNKRERRETQYF
DNA: TGTGCCTGGGACAGTCGACGAGTTTATTCTAACAAGCGAGAGAGGCGAGAGACCCAGTACTTC

V: TRBV2
J: TRBJ2-7
D: TRBD1
size: -
CDR3: CASSRQGSYEQYF
DNA: TGTGCCAGCAGTCGACAGGGGTCCTACGAGCAGTACTTC

V: TRBV9
J: TRBJ2-1
D: TRBD2
size: -
CDR3: CASSVPAGQQFF
DNA: TGTGCCAGCAGCGTCCCAGCGGGACAGCAGTTCTTC

V: TRBV9
J: TRBJ1-2
D: -
size: -
CDR3: CASSGIGGSYGYTF
DNA: TGTGCCAGCAGCGGGATAGGGGGAAGCTATGGCTACACCTTC

V: TRBV6-5
J: TRBJ1-5
D: -
size: -
CDR3: CASSRTRDSNQPQHF
DNA: TGTGCCAGCAGTCGTACCAGGGATAGCAATCAGCCCCAGCATTTT

V: TRBV6-6
J: TRBJ1-2
D: -
size: few
CDR3: CASSYDRPLSGYTF
DNA: TGTGCCAGCAGTTACGACAGGCCCTTGTCGGGCTACACCTTC

V: TRBV2
J: TRBJ2-1
D: -
size: once
CDR3: CASSPSGMREQFF
DNA: TGTGCCAGCAGCCCGTCAGGGATGAGGGAGCAGTTCTTC

V: TRBV2
J: TRBJ1-3
D: -
size: -
CDR3: CASSEWTGNTIYF
DNA: TGTGCCAGCAGTGAATGGACAGGAAACACCATATATTTT

V: TRBV19
J: TRBJ2-2
D: TRBD1
size: -
CDR3: CASSATGGYTGELFF
DNA: TGTGCCAGTAGCGCGACAGGGGGGTACACCGGGGAGCTGTTTTTT

V: TRBV13
J: TRBJ1-2
D: TRBD1
size: -
CDR3: CASSQDAKPGQGNFNYGYTF
DNA: TGTGCCAGCAGCCAAGACGCGAAACCGGGACAGGGGAATTTTAACTATGGCTACACCTTC

V: TRBV9
J: TRBJ2-5
D: -
size: -
CDR3: CASSVRPAGAQYF
DNA: TGTGCCAGCAGCGTAAGGCCCGCCGGGGCCCAGTACTTC

V: TRBV27
J: TRBJ1-1
D: -
size: once
CDR3: CASSLVPFSTEAFF
DNA: TGTGCCAGCAGTTTAGTCCCGTTTTCCACTGAAGCTTTCTTT

V: TRBV5-1
J: TRBJ1-1
D: -
size: -
CDR3: CASSWGGGFTEAFF
DNA: TGCGCCAGCAGTTGGGGGGGAGGGTTCACTGAAGCTTTCTTT

V: TRBV5-4
J: TRBJ1-2
D: -
size: once
CDR3: CASSPTAQNSGLYGYTF
DNA: TGTGCCAGCAGCCCTACGGCCCAAAATTCGGGACTCTATGGCTACACCTTC

V: TRBV19
J: TRBJ2-5
D: -
size: -
CDR3: CASSIEGTRARTQYF
DNA: TGTGCCAGTAGTATAGAGGGGACACGGGCCCGGACCCAGTACTTC

V: TRBV5-5
J: TRBJ1-6
D: -
size: -
CDR3: CASSLATGSYNSPLHF
DNA: TGTGCCAGCAGCTTGGCCACAGGGTCCTATAATTCACCCCTCCACTTT

V: TRBV7-8
J: TRBJ2-2
D: -
size: -
CDR3: CAGGGHRGPVGELFF
DNA: TGTGCCGGTGGAGGGCACAGGGGTCCAGTCGGGGAGCTGTTTTTT

V: TRBV6-1
J: TRBJ2-1
D: TRBD2
size: -
CDR3: CASRGLAEYNEQFF
DNA: TGTGCCAGCAGGGGACTAGCGGAATACAATGAGCAGTTCTTC

V: TRBV5-4
J: TRBJ2-6
D: TRBD1
size: -
CDR3: CASSPPPGQYSGANVLTF
DNA: TGTGCCAGCAGTCCCCCACCGGGACAGTACTCTGGGGCCAACGTCCTGACTTTC

V: TRBV5-1
J: TRBJ2-5
D: -
size: -
CDR3: CASSATIQETQYF
DNA: TGCGCCAGCAGCGCTACCATCCAAGAGACCCAGTACTTC

V: TRBV5-4
J: TRBJ2-6
D: -
size: few
CDR3: CASRAPLGQAYSGANVLTF
DNA: TGTGCCAGCAGGGCCCCGTTGGGGCAGGCTTACTCTGGGGCCAACGTCCTGACTTTC

V: TRBV19
J: TRBJ2-3
D: TRBD1
size: once
CDR3: CASSIEGAPYTQYF
DNA: TGTGCCAGTAGTATTGAGGGGGCGCCTTATACGCAGTATTTT

V: TRBV5-1
J: TRBJ1-2
D: -
size: -
CDR3: CASSLDTSYGYTF
DNA: TGCGCCAGCAGCTTGGACACCAGCTATGGCTACACCTTC

V: TRBV6-1
J: TRBJ1-5
D: -
size: -
CDR3: CASSPGPRNQPQHF
DNA: TGTGCCAGCAGCCCAGGGCCCCGCAATCAGCCCCAGCATTTT

V: TRBV19
J: TRBJ1-2
D: TRBD1
size: -
CDR3: CASSIGTGGVYGYTF
DNA: TGTGCCAGTAGTATCGGAACAGGGGGCGTCTATGGCTACACCTTC

V: TRBV11-2
J: TRBJ1-3
D: TRBD1
size: -
CDR3: CASSSDRVVIGNTIYF
DNA: TGTGCCAGCAGCTCCGACAGGGTAGTGATTGGAAACACCATATATTTT

V: TRBV5-1
J: TRBJ2-1
D: -
size: -
CDR3: CASSSPAAGDHYNEQFF
DNA: TGCGCCAGCAGCTCCCCAGCAGCAGGGGATCACTACAATGAGCAGTTCTTC

V: TRBV4-2
J: TRBJ1-4
D: -
size: -
CDR3: CASSHRRRTVNEKLFF
DNA: TGTGCCAGCAGCCACCGAAGACGGACAGTTAATGAAAAACTGTTTTTT

V: TRBV6-1
J: TRBJ1-5
D: TRBD1
size: -
CDR3: CASSSGTGGVWPQHF
DNA: TGTGCCAGCAGCTCCGGGACAGGGGGAGTGTGGCCCCAGCATTTT